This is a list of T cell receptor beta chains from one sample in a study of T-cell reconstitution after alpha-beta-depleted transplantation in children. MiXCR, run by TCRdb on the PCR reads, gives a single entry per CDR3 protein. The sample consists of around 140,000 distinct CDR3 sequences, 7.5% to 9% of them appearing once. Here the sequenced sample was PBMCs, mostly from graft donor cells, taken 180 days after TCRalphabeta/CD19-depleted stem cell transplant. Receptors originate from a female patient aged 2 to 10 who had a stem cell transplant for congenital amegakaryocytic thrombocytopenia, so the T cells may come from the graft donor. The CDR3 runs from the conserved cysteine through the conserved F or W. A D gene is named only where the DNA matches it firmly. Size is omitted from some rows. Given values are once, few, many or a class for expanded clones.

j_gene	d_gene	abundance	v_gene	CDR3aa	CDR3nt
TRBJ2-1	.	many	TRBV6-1	CASSAPESSYNEQFF	TGTGCCAGCAGTGCGCCAGAGAGCTCCTACAATGAGCAGTTCTTC
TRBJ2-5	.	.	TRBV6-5	CASSWDGETQYF	TGTGCCAGCAGTTGGGACGGGGAGACCCAGTACTTC
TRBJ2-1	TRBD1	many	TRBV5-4	CASSLQDRGWGEQFF	TGTGCCAGCAGCTTGCAGGACAGGGGATGGGGTGAGCAGTTCTTC
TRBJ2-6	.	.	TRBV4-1	CASSQERGLLSGANVLTF	TGCGCCAGCAGCCAAGAGCGGGGCCTACTCTCTGGGGCCAACGTCCTGACTTTC
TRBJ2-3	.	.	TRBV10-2	CASSESSRRSSTDTQYF	TGCGCCAGCAGTGAGTCGAGCAGGAGGAGCAGCACAGATACGCAGTATTTT
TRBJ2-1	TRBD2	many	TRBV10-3	CAISGLAGDPHNEQFF	TGTGCCATTTCTGGACTAGCGGGGGACCCGCACAATGAGCAGTTCTTC
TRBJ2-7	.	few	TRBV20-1	CSARFESSYEQYF	TGCAGTGCTAGGTTCGAGAGCTCCTACGAGCAGTACTTC
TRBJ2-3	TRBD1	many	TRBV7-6	CASSLASTGPDTQYF	TGTGCCAGCAGCTTAGCGTCGACAGGGCCAGATACGCAGTATTTT
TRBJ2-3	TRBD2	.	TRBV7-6	CASSPPLGAGGRGTDTQYF	TGTGCCAGCAGCCCTCCTCTCGGGGCTGGCGGGAGGGGAACAGATACGCAGTATTTT
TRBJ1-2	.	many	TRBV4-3	CASSRSMTGGYGYTF	TGCGCCAGCAGCCGTTCCATGACGGGTGGCTATGGCTACACCTTC
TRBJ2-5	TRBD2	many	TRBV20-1	CSASASGRLTQTQYF	TGCAGTGCTAGTGCTAGCGGGAGATTAACACAGACCCAGTACTTC
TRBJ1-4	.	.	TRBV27	CASSLEGGTNEKLFF	TGTGCCAGCAGTTTAGAGGGGGGTACTAATGAAAAACTGTTTTTT
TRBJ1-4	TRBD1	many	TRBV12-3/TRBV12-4	CASSLQGAEEKLFF	TGTGCCAGCAGTCTACAGGGGGCTGAGGAAAAACTGTTTTTT
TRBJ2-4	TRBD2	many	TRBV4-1	CASSQEWVAGVAKNIQYF	TGCGCCAGCAGCCAAGAGTGGGTAGCGGGGGTAGCCAAAAACATTCAGTACTTC
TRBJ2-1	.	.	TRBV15	CATSRESRGYEQFF	TGTGCCACCAGCAGAGAATCGCGGGGCTATGAGCAGTTCTTC
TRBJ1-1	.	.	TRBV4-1	CASSQVQVTSRGGTEAFF	TGCGCCAGCAGCCAAGTCCAGGTAACTTCTCGGGGAGGAACTGAAGCTTTCTTT
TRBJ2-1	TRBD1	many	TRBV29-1	CSVIDRGGPYNEQFF	TGCAGCGTTATAGACAGGGGGGGCCCCTACAATGAGCAGTTCTTC
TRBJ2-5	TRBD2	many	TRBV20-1	CSARTSGRRQETQYF	TGCAGTGCTAGAACTAGCGGGAGGCGGCAAGAGACCCAGTACTTC
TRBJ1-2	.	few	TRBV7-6	CASSPWGNYGYTF	TGTGCCAGCAGCCCCTGGGGGAACTATGGCTACACCTTC
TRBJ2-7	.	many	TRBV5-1	CASSLSQGTGWEQYF	TGCGCCAGCAGCCTATCTCAGGGGACCGGGTGGGAGCAGTACTTC
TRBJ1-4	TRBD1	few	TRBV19	CASSPRTGHEKLFF	TGTGCCAGTAGTCCCAGGACAGGGCACGAAAAACTGTTTTTT
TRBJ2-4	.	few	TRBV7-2	CASSLAKNIQYF	TGTGCCAGCAGCTTAGCCAAAAACATTCAGTACTTC
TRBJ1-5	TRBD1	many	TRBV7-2	CASSLGTGQNPQHF	TGTGCCAGCAGCTTAGGGACAGGTCAAAATCCCCAGCATTTT
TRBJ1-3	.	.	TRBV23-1	CASSHLGDMDSGNTIYF	TGCGCCAGCAGTCATCTGGGCGACATGGACTCTGGAAACACCATATATTTT
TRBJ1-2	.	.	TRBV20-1	CSATAWGVGYTF	TGCAGTGCTACCGCTTGGGGGGTTGGCTACACCTTC
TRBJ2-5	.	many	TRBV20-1	CSALLNDRLQETQYF	TGCAGTGCCCTACTGAATGACAGGCTCCAAGAGACCCAGTACTTC
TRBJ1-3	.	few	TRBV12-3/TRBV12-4	CASSSLGNTIYF	TGTGCCAGCAGCAGCCTCGGAAACACCATATATTTT
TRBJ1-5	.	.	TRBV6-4	CASSYTRGQPQHF	TGTGCCAGCAGTTATACGAGGGGTCAGCCCCAGCATTTT
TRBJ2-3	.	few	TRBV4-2	CASSRRLGRGTDTQYF	TGTGCCAGCAGCCGACGTCTGGGCCGTGGAACAGATACGCAGTATTTT
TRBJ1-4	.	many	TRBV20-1	CSARDRTGKIGTNEKLFF	TGCAGTGCTAGAGATAGAACAGGGAAAATTGGAACTAATGAAAAACTGTTTTTT
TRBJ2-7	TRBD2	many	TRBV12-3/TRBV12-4	CASSLRRGAHEQYF	TGTGCCAGCAGTTTACGGCGGGGGGCTCACGAGCAGTACTTC
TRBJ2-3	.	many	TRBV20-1	CSARRGVTDTQYF	TGCAGTGCTAGAAGGGGCGTCACAGATACGCAGTATTTT
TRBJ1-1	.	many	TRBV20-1	CSARDLRGKNTEAFF	TGCAGTGCTAGAGATCTGAGGGGGAAGAACACTGAAGCTTTCTTT
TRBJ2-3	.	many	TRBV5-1	CASSLEYTQYF	TGCGCCAGCAGCTTGGAATATACGCAGTATTTT
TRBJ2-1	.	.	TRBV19	CASSIVGGGEQFF	TGTGCCAGTAGTATAGTAGGAGGTGGAGAGCAGTTCTTC
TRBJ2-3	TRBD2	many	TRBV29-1	CSVVRYISGSGGNTQYF	TGCAGCGTGGTCAGATATATTAGCGGGAGTGGAGGAAATACGCAGTATTTT
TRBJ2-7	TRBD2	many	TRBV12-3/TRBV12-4	CASSRLAGIYEQYF	TGTGCCAGCAGCCGACTAGCGGGAATCTACGAGCAGTACTTC
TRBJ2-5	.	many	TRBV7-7	CASSLMTQETQYF	TGTGCCAGCAGCTTAATGACACAAGAGACCCAGTACTTC
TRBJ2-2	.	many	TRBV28	CASSLWPQGSGELFF	TGTGCCAGCAGTTTATGGCCACAGGGTTCCGGGGAGCTGTTTTTT
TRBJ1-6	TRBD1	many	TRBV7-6	CASSIRDRGSPLHF	TGTGCCAGCAGCATCCGGGACAGGGGTTCACCCCTCCACTTT
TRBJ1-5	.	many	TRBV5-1	CASSLEGQRPQHF	TGCGCCAGCAGCTTGGAGGGCCAAAGGCCCCAGCATTTT
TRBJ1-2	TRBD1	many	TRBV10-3	CAISVNPGTGGFGYTF	TGTGCCATCAGTGTTAACCCCGGGACAGGGGGCTTTGGCTACACCTTC
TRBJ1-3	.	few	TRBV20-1	CSARDLKGLPGNTIYF	TGCAGTGCTAGAGATCTGAAGGGTTTGCCTGGAAACACCATATATTTT
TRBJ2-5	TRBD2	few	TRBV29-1	CSAHLAGEETQYF	TGCAGCGCCCATTTGGCGGGGGAAGAGACCCAGTACTTC
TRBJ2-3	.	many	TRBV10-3	CAISDRWKDTQYF	TGTGCCATCAGTGATAGGTGGAAGGATACGCAGTATTTT
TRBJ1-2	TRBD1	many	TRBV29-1	CSVGLGQVNNYGYTF	TGCAGCGTCGGGTTGGGACAGGTGAATAACTATGGCTACACCTTC
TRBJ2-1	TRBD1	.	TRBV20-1	CSAPDRVGNEQFF	TGCAGTGCCCCGGACAGGGTTGGCAATGAGCAGTTCTTC